This T cell receptor beta chain was recorded in a study of blood T cell repertoires in COVID-19. Across the whole study: Acute and convalescent COVID-19 specimens originated in the United States, Italy and Spain. T cells, B-cell-depleted T cells, or PBMCs supplied cDNA or gDNA.

In the study's own analysis: Amplification from reference gene primers served as the basis for estimated nucleated cell counts. Clones were read by immunoSEQ multiplex PCR, and TCRdb kept only the in-frame ones, dropping some. That table gives V, J and clone size, and the DNA gave D and trimming. Of around 70,000 clones listed, approximately 89% are singletons. This clone was picked up one time. Germline and junction disagree at one end, which may indicate a read error. The V gene's germline CDR1 is ENHRY and CDR2 SYGVKD. This CDR3 is built from 14 residues. The sequence derives from a woman in her sixties with active COVID-19. The rearrangement links TRBV10-3 to TRBJ1-1; D gene uncertain. The sequenced sample was peripheral blood. For the CDR3, the DNA is TGTGCCATCAGTGATGGGCCAAAGAACGCTGAAGCTTTCTTT. Residues: CAISDGPKNAEAFF.